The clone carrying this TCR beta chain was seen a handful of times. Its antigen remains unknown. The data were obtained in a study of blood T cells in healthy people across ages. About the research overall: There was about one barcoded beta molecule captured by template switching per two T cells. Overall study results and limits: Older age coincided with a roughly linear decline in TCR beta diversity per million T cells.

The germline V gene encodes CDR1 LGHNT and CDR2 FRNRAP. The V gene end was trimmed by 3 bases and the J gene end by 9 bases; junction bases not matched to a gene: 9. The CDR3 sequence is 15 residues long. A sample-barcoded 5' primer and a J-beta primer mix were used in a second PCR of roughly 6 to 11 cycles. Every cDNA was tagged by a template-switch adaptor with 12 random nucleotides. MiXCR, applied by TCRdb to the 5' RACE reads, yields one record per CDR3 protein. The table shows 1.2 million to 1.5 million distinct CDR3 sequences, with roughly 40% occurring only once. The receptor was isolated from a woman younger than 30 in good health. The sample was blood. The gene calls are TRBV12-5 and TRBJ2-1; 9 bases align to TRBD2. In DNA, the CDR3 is TGTGCTAGTGGTTTTCCCGAAGCGGGAGGCCTTGAGCAGTTCTTC. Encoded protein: CASGFPEAGGLEQFF.